This note documents a single T cell receptor (beta chain) sequence. As yet, its antigen is unknown. This sample stems from a study of T cell responses to AZD1222 COVID-19 vaccine. Assay used: immunoSEQ multiplex PCR; TCRdb lists only in-frame clones, some missing. The sample records 120,000 to 150,000 clones, 88% being singletons. The CDR3 is 15 residues long. CDR1 MNHEY and CDR2 SVGAGI come from the germline V gene. The V and J ends lost 7 bases and 7 bases, in that order; junction bases with no gene match: 9. Study-level points and caveats: It was only a handful of AZD1222 recipients who were seropositive at baseline.

This TCR was sampled from an adult in good health. The starting material was peripheral blood, obtained on day 0 of AZD1222 vaccination. The chain joins TRBV6-5 to TRBJ2-3; 12 nucleotides match TRBD2. CDR3 sequence (DNA): TGTGCCAGCATTCTGACTAGCGGGAGCTCTCATACGCAGTATTTT. Protein product: CASILTSGSSHTQYF.